Below are 16 T cell receptor beta chains sequenced from a single sample in a study of regulatory T cells in long-lasting Graves disease. Through Arm-PCR of CDR3 regions and iRepertoire HTBI primers, TCR beta libraries were built. One entry per CDR3 protein results from TCRdb running MiXCR on the multiplex PCR reads. The sample shows a few hundred thousand distinct CDR3 sequences, about 25% of them seen only once. Regarding time point: persistent/refractory GD, antithyroid drugs over 5 years with positive TRAb. PBMC RNA was the source of the TCR library. Sequenced here: peripheral blood mononuclear cells (PBMCs), sampled when the disease was refractory, from a patient treated with antithyroid drugs. These receptors originate from a female donor with Graves disease.

Only a few counts were recorded for this clonotype. V is TRBV29-1 and J is TRBJ1-1, with unresolved D. This CDR3 region has 13 residues. Trimming shortened V by 6 bases and J by 1 base, and 12 bases separated the two germline ends. Per germline, CDR1 SQVTM and CDR2 ANQGSEA. CDR3 in amino acids: CSVQIHGNTEAFF. The CDR3 DNA reads as TGCAGCGTACAAATTCACGGGAACACTGAAGCTTTCTTT.

This clonotype was counted only a few times. This chain links TRBV5-5 with TRBJ2-1; D uncertain. V lost 4 bases and J 0 bases, leaving 8 bases between the germline ends. The CDR3 sequence is 14 residues long. The germline CDR1 and CDR2 sequences are SGHKS and YYEKEE (reference sequence). The CDR3: CASSPSNSYNEQFF. In nucleotides, the CDR3 is TGTGCCAGCAGCCCTTCAAACTCCTACAATGAGCAGTTCTTC.

This clonotype was seen many times. The chain employs TRBV11-3 and TRBJ1-1, with 7 bases fitting TRBD1. This CDR3 has 15 amino acids. After removal of 5 bases from V and 0 bases from J, the junction contained 6 bases not matched to a gene. The germline V gene encodes CDR1 SGHNT and CDR2 YENEEA. CDR3 amino acids: CASSLGGQMNTEAFF. The CDR3 DNA follows: TGTGCCAGCAGCCTCGGGGGACAGATGAACACTGAAGCTTTCTTT. Supplemented by reference TRBV11-3 and TRBJ1-1, the full variable domain reads EAGVVQSPRYKIIEKKQPVAFWCNPISGHNTLYWYLQNLGQGPELLIRYENEEAVDDSQLPKDRFSAERLKGVDSTLKIQPAELGDSAVYLCASSLGGQMNTEAFFGQGTRLTVV.

This clonotype was detected a few times. The CDR3 region is CAWSSFKSPYEQYF. The CDR3 nucleotides are TGTGCCTGGAGTTCTTTTAAGAGTCCCTACGAGCAGTACTTC. The chain has TRBV30 and TRBJ2-7; D is unclear. V lost 2 bases and J 2 bases, leaving 13 bases between the germline ends. The CDR3 has 14 residues. Germline values: CDR1 GTSNPN, CDR2 SVGIG (reference sequence). Combining the CDR3 with reference TRBV30 and TRBJ2-7 gives the whole variable domain SQTIHQWPATLVQPVGSPLSLECTVEGTSNPNLYWYRQAAGRGLQLLFYSVGIGQISSEVPQNLSASRPQDRQFILSSKKLLLSDSGFYLCAWSSFKSPYEQYFGPGTRLTVT.

As concerns this clonotype: This may be a read error: a much more frequent sequence differs by one nucleotide. V is TRBV7-2 and J is TRBJ2-7; 7 nucleotides align to TRBD2. CDR1 SGHTA and CDR2 FQGNSA come from the germline V gene. The CDR3 has 15 amino acids. CDR3 residues: CAGSPRSGKVGEQYF. Written as DNA, the CDR3 is TGTGCCGGCAGCCCTCGGAGCGGGAAAGTAGGCGAGCAGTACTTC.

This clonotype has more than one count but fewer than ten. The rearrangement uses TRBV6-1 and TRBJ1-1, with D unclear. V was clipped by 6 bases and J by 7 bases, with 9 bases between them. This CDR3 spans 11 amino acids. CDR1 MNHNS and CDR2 SASEGT come from the germline V gene. The CDR3 DNA reads TGTGCCAGCAGATTCATGCTTGAAGCTTTCTTT. This gives the protein CASRFMLEAFF.

Many counts were recorded for this clonotype. CDR3 DNA: TGTGCCAGTAGTACGGGACAGGCGACCCTAACCGGGGAGCTGTTTTTT. Translating it yields CASSTGQATLTGELFF. This sequence joins TRBV19 and TRBJ2-2; 8 bases are shared with TRBD1. The ends lost 4 bases at V and 5 bases at J; junction bases unmatched: 9. The CDR3 contains 16 residues. Per germline, CDR1 LNHDA and CDR2 SQIVND (reference sequence).

Turning to this clonotype: Its ends do not fully match the called genes, so a read error is possible. The chain couples TRBV7-2 to TRBJ2-7, with 9 bases aligning to TRBD2. Germline assignment: CDR1 SGHTA and CDR2 FQGNSA. The CDR3 is 12 residues long. Here the CDR3 DNA reads TGTGCCAGCAGGGGCCCTAGCGGGAACGTAAACTTC. This gives the protein CASRGPSGNVNF.

There are many counts of this clonotype. The V gene is TRBV2, the J gene TRBJ2-7; D is unresolved. This CDR3 contains 12 residues. The V end lost 3 bases, the J end lost 3 bases, and 6 bases lay between the germline ends. Per germline, CDR1 SNHLY and CDR2 FYNNEI. The CDR3 reads CASSEIGYEQYF. Written as DNA, the CDR3 is TGTGCCAGCAGTGAGATAGGCTACGAGCAGTACTTC.

This chain joins TRBV5-1 and TRBJ2-5; D ambiguous. CDR3 length equals 13 residues. Germline V gene lookup returns CDR1 SGHRS and CDR2 YFSETQ. V lost 4 bases, J lost 5 bases, and 12 bases lay in between. CDR3 amino acids: CASSLSPSETQYF. DNA for the CDR3: TGCGCCAGCAGCCTATCCCCATCGGAGACCCAGTACTTC.

The CDR3 DNA follows: TGTGCCAGCAGACGGACTAGCGGTTCCTCTGGGGCCAACGTCCTGACTTTC. Its translation is CASRRTSGSSGANVLTF. V is TRBV7-2 and J is TRBJ2-6, with 10 bases lining up with TRBD2. The CDR3 consists of 17 residues. V lost 6 bases, J lost 0 bases, and 5 bases stayed unmatched. In germline, CDR1 is SGHTA, CDR2 FQGNSA. The full variable domain, completed using reference TRBV7-2 and TRBJ2-6, is GAGVSQSPSNKVTEKGKDVELRCDPISGHTALYWYRQSLGQGLEFLIYFQGNSAPDKSGLPSDRFSAERTGGSVSTLTIQRTQQEDSAVYLCASRRTSGSSGANVLTFGAGSRLTVL.

The sample holds many counts of this clonotype. The CDR3 coding sequence is TGCAGCGTTGCCGAGGGAAACACTGAAGCTTTCTTT. Amino acid sequence: CSVAEGNTEAFF. The chain combines TRBV29-1 with TRBJ1-1, with unresolved D. The CDR3 contains 12 residues. V was clipped by 4 bases and J by 2 bases, with 8 bases between them. The germline V gene has CDR1 SQVTM and CDR2 ANQGSEA.

This chain joins TRBV20-1 and TRBJ1-2; 11 bases map to TRBD1. This CDR3 comprises 14 residues. CDR1 is DFQATT, CDR2 SNEGSKA, per germline (reference sequence). J was trimmed by 4 bases and V by 5 bases; bases with no gene match: 6. CDR3 sequence (DNA): TGCAGTGCTGATGGGACAGGGGGTAGCTATGGCTACACCTTC. The encoded protein is CSADGTGGSYGYTF.

The genes are TRBV20-1 and TRBJ2-1; no reliable D call. CDR3 length: 12 residues. Germline CDR1 reads DFQATT; CDR2 reads SNEGSKA (reference sequence). V lost 0 bases, J lost 15 bases, and 15 bases lay in between. The CDR3 region has the DNA TGCAGTGCTAGAGATTCTTGGAGAGATATGTTCTTC. Protein: CSARDSWRDMFF.

The sample holds many counts of this clonotype. The chain has TRBV20-1 and TRBJ2-5; D gene uncertain. V was pared by 2 bases and J by 4 bases, with 20 bases between. CDR3 size: 16 residues. Germline CDR1 is DFQATT and CDR2 is SNEGSKA (reference sequence). The chain's CDR3 is CSARSGRARLRETQYF. The DNA for the CDR3 is TGCAGTGCTAGATCAGGAAGAGCGAGATTGAGAGAGACCCAGTACTTC.

The chain uses TRBV30 and TRBJ1-3; D gene uncertain. In germline, CDR1 is GTSNPN, CDR2 SVGIG (reference sequence). This CDR3 comprises 13 residues. The V end lost 4 bases, the J end lost 2 bases, and 9 bases lay between the germline ends. The CDR3 DNA reads as TGTGCCTGGAACACCGCCCCTGGAAACACCATATATTTT. It specifies CAWNTAPGNTIYF.